These T cell receptor beta chains were read from a single sample in a study of neurological immune-mediated disorders. TCRdb passed the 5' RACE reads through MiXCR, listing each CDR3 protein once. The sample holds more than 40,000 distinct CDR3 sequences, less than 2% seen once. The specimen was PBMCs. The origin of the receptors is a woman aged 40 to 50 with multiple sclerosis. Both conserved end residues are part of each CDR3. A D gene is named only where the DNA matches it firmly.

V,D,CDR3
TRBV18,-,CASSLESVGADTQYF
TRBV5-1,-,CASSTDIHNEQFF
TRBV5-1,-,CASSLEGIGITEAFF
TRBV6-6,-,CASRRKNEQFF
TRBV24-1,-,CATSESGNEQFF
TRBV5-1,TRBD1,CASSLGDRSYEQYF
TRBV14,-,CASSLVSPTDTQYF
TRBV5-1,-,CASSLDQARNTIYF
TRBV7-6,-,CASSLGRAGPYEQYF
TRBV11-2,-,CASSSPAGGNTEAFF